These 5 T cell receptor beta chains originate from one sample sequenced in a study of T cell changes during pregnancy in multiple sclerosis. Clones were read by immunoSEQ multiplex PCR, and TCRdb kept only the in-frame ones, dropping some. Here the sample spans around 70,000 clones, about 94% being singletons. Material: peripheral blood, obtained in the first trimester of pregnancy. These receptors were collected from a female donor in good health, enrolled as a control in a pregnancy study.

The chain combines TRBV6-5 with TRBJ2-7; D may be TRBD2 (6 bases). Germline assignment: CDR1 MNHEY and CDR2 SVGAGI. The CDR3 covers 15 residues. Trimming removed 6 bases at V and 4 bases at J, with 19 bases between. The CDR3 DNA is TGTGCCAGCAGGGACGGCGGAGGGCAGGGTTACGAGCAGTACTTC. It encodes CASRDGGGQGYEQYF.

J is TRBJ2-7 and V is TRBV7-2, with 8 bases aligning to TRBD1. This CDR3 contains 13 residues. The junction had 3 bases not matched to a gene; V was cut back by 5 bases and J by 3 bases. Germline loops: CDR1 SGHTA, CDR2 FQGNSA. CDR3 sequence: CASSRTGGYEQYF. CDR3 sequence (DNA): TGTGCCAGCAGCCGAACAGGGGGCTACGAGCAGTACTTC.

This clone was seen only a few times. The V call is TRBV5-1, the J call TRBJ2-1, with a tentative D call TRBD1 (6 bases). Germline V gives CDR1 SGHRS, CDR2 YFSETQ. The CDR3 spans 14 residues. V was shortened by 3 bases and J by 4 bases, with 11 bases between the two germline ends. The CDR3 coding sequence is TGCGCCAGCAGCTGGGCAGGGGAATACAATGAGCAGTTCTTC. This translates into CASSWAGEYNEQFF.

In DNA, the CDR3 is TGTGCCAGCAGTGGAAGAATGACAGGGAACACTGAAGCTTTCTTT. This sequence encodes CASSGRMTGNTEAFF. V usage is TRBV6-1 and J usage is TRBJ1-1; D possibly corresponds to TRBD1 (6 bases). There are 15 residues in the CDR3. Germline-derived CDR1 and CDR2 are MNHNS and SASEGT. Trimming cost V 4 bases and J 1 base, with 13 bases left between them.

This sequence joins TRBV28 and TRBJ2-5, with D possibly matching TRBD1 (5 bases). The CDR3 spans 14 residues. CDR1 MDHEN and CDR2 SYDVKM come from the germline V gene. V lost 5 bases to trimming and J lost 7 bases, with 17 bases between them. The CDR3 nucleotides are TGTGCCAGCAGTCCAGGGTCCCGGGTCGGGACCCAGTACTTC. Residues: CASSPGSRVGTQYF.